This paragraph reports one T cell receptor beta chain. What it recognizes is unknown. This specimen belongs to a study of T cells in Graves' hyperthyroidism and ophthalmopathy. Whole-study findings and limits: Ophthalmopathy was model-predicted a median roughly 6.3 months pre-onset.

Participants, patients aged 18 to 65, had newly diagnosed hyperthyroidism with a duration under 2 months. Amplification targeted TCR beta CDR3 regions from RNA transcripts. An initial round of RT-PCR targeting the TCR CDR3 relied on the HTBI primer set. Each CDR3 protein gets one entry after TCRdb re-called the multiplex PCR reads with MiXCR. The top ten clones hold roughly 10% of a sample with some 92,000 distinct CDR3 sequences, roughly 40% of them seen once. The receptor was isolated from a young woman with Graves' hyperthyroidism. Sequencing was performed on peripheral blood or thyroid tissue (not recorded which).

This CDR3 reads CASNGQGGYGYTF. CDR3 DNA sequence: TGTGCCAGCAATGGACAGGGGGGATATGGCTACACCTTC. The chain links TRBV2 to TRBJ1-2, with 10 bases matching TRBD1. The germline V gene encodes CDR1 SNHLY and CDR2 FYNNEI. The CDR3 totals 13 residues. J gave up 5 bases and V 7 bases, and 4 bases lay outside the gene matches. The entire variable domain, with the rest obtained from reference TRBV2 and TRBJ1-2, is as follows: EPEVTQTPSHQVTQMGQEVILRCVPISNHLYFYWYRQILGQKVEFLVSFYNNEISEKSEIFDDQFSVERPDGSNFTLKIRSTKLEDSAMYFCASNGQGGYGYTFGSGTRLTVV.